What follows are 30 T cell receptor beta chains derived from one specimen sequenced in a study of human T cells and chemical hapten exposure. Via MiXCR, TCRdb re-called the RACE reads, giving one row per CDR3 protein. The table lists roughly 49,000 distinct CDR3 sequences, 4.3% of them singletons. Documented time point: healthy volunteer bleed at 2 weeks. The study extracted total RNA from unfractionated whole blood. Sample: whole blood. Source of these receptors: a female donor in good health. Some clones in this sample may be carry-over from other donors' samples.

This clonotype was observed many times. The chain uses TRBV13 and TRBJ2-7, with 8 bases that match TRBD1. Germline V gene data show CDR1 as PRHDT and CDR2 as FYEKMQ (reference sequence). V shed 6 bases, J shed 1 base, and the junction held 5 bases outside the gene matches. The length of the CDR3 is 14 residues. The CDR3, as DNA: TGTGCCAGCAGGGGACAGGAGAGATCCTACGAGCAGTACTTC. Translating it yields CASRGQERSYEQYF. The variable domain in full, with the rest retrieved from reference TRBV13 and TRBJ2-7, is AAGVIQSPRHLIKEKRETATLKCYPIPRHDTVYWYQQGPGQDPQFLISFYEKMQSDKGSIPDRFSAQQFSDYHSELNMSSLELGDSALYFCASRGQERSYEQYFGPGTRLTVT.

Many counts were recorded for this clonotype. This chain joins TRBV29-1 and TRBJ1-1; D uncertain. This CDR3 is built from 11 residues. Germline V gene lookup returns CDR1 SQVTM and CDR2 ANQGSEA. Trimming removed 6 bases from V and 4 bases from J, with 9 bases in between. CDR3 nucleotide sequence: TGCAGCGTGCCATTGGGCACTGAAGCTTTCTTT. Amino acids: CSVPLGTEAFF.

DNA for the CDR3: TGTGCCAGCAGCGTACTGCACGGTGAAGCTTTCTTT. Its translation: CASSVLHGEAFF. The chain has TRBV9 and TRBJ1-1; D not certain. V lost 1 base and J 7 bases, leaving 8 bases between the germline ends. The CDR3 is 12 residues long. Germline CDR1 reads SGDLS; CDR2 reads YYNGEE.

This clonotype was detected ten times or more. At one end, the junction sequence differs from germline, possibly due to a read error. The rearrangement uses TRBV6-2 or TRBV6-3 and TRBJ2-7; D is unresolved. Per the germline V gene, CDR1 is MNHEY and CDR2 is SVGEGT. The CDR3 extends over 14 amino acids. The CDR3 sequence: CASSYSIEQTLLDF. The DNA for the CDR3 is TGTGCCAGCAGTTACTCTATCGAACAGACTTTGTTGGACTTC.

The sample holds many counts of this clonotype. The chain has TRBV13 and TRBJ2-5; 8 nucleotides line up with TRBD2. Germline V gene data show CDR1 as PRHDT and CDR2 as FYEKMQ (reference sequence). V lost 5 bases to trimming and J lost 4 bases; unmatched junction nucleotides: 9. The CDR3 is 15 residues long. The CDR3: CASSPPGTRPETQYF. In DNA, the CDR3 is TGTGCCAGCAGCCCTCCAGGGACTAGGCCAGAGACCCAGTACTTC.

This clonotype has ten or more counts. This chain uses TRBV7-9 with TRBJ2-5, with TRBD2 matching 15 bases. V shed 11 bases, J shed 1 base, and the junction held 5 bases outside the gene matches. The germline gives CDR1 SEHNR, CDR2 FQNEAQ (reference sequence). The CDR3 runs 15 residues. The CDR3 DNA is TGTGCCTCTGGACTAGCGGGGGGGGTCCAAGAGACCCAGTACTTC. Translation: CASGLAGGVQETQYF.

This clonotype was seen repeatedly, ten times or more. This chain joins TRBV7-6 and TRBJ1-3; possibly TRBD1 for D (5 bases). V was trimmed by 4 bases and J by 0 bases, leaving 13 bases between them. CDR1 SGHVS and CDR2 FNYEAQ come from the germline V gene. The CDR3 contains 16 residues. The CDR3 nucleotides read TGTGCCAGCAGCTCCGTAGTAGGACACTCTGGAAACACCATATATTTT. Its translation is CASSSVVGHSGNTIYF.

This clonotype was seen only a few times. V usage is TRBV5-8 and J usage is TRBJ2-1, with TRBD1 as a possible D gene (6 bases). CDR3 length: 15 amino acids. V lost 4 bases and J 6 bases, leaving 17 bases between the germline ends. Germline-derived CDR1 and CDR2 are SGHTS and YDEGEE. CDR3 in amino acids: CASSGHLDRLNEQFF. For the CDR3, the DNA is TGTGCCAGCAGCGGGCACCTCGACAGGCTCAATGAGCAGTTCTTC.

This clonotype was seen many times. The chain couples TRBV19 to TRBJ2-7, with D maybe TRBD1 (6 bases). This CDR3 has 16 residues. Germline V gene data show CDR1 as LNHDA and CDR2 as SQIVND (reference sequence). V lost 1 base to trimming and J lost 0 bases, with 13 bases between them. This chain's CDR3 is CASSIVWGPTSYEQYF. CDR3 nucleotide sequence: TGTGCCAGTAGTATAGTCTGGGGGCCGACCTCCTACGAGCAGTACTTC. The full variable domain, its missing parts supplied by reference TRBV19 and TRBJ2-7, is DGGITQSPKYLFRKEGQNVTLSCEQNLNHDAMYWYRQDPGQGLRLIYYSQIVNDFQKGDIAEGYSVSREKKESFPLTVTSAQKNPTAFYLCASSIVWGPTSYEQYFGPGTRLTVT.

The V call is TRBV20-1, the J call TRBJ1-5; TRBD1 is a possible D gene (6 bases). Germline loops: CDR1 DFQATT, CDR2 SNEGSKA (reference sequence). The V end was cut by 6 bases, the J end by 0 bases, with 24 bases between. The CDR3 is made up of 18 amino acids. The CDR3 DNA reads TGCAGTGCCCCCCCGGGAGGGGGGGGGGGATATAGCAATCAGCCCCAGCATTTT. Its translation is CSAPPGGGGGYSNQPQHF.

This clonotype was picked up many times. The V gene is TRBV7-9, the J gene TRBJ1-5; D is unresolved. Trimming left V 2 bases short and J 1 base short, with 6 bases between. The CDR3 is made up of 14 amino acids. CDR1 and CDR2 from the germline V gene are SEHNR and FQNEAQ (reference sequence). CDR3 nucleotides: TGTGCCAGCAGCTTAAGTGTAAGCAATCAGCCCCAGCATTTT. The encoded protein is CASSLSVSNQPQHF.

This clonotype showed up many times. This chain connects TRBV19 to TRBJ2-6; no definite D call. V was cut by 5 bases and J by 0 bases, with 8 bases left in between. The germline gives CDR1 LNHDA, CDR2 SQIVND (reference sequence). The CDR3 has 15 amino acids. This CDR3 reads CASSPQLSGANVLTF. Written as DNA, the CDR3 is TGTGCCAGTAGTCCTCAGCTCTCTGGGGCCAACGTCCTGACTTTC. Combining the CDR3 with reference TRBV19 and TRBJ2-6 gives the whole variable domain DGGITQSPKYLFRKEGQNVTLSCEQNLNHDAMYWYRQDPGQGLRLIYYSQIVNDFQKGDIAEGYSVSREKKESFPLTVTSAQKNPTAFYLCASSPQLSGANVLTFGAGSRLTVL.

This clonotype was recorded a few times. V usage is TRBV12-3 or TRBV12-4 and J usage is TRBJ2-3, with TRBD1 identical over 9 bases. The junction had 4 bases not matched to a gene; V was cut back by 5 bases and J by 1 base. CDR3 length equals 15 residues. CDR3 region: CASSPWTGGTDTQYF. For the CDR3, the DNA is TGTGCCAGCAGTCCCTGGACAGGGGGCACAGATACGCAGTATTTT.

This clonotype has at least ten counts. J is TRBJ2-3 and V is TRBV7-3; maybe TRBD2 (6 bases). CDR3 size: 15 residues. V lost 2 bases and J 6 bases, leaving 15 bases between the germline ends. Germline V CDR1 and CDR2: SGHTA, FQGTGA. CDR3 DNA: TGTGCCAGCAGCTTAGTCCCTGGGGAGGCCGATACGCAGTATTTT. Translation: CASSLVPGEADTQYF.

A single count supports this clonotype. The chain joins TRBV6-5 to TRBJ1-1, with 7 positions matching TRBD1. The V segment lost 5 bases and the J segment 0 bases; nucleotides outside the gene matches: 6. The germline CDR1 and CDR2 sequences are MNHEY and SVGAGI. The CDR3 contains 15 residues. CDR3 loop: CASSPDRALNTEAFF. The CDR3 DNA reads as TGTGCCAGCAGTCCCGACAGGGCCCTGAACACTGAAGCTTTCTTT.

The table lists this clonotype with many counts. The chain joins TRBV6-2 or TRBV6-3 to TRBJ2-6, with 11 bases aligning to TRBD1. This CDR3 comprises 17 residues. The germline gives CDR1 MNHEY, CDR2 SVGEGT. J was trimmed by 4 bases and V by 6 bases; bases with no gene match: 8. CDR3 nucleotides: TGTGCCAGCAGGGACGGACAGGGGGCATCGGGGGCCAACGTCCTGACTTTC. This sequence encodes CASRDGQGASGANVLTF.

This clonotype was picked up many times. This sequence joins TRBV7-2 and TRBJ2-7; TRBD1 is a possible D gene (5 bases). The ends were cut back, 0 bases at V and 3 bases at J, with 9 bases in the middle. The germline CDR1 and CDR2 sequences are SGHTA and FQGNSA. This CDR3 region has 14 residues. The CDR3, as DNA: TGTGCCAGCAGCTTAGCCGGACAAATCTACGAGCAGTACTTC. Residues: CASSLAGQIYEQYF.

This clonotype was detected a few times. CDR3 in amino acids: CSARNREGGYEQYF. The CDR3 DNA reads TGCAGTGCTAGGAATAGGGAGGGCGGTTACGAGCAGTACTTC. The chain recombines TRBV20-1 with TRBJ2-7, with 7 bases fitting TRBD2. V lost 3 bases, J lost 4 bases, and 9 bases stayed unmatched. In germline, CDR1 is DFQATT, CDR2 SNEGSKA (reference sequence). The CDR3 runs 14 residues.

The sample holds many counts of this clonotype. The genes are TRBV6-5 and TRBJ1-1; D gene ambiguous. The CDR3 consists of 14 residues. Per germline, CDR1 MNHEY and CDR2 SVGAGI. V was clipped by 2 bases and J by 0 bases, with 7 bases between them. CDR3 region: CASSYATMNTEAFF. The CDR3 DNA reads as TGTGCCAGCAGTTACGCCACCATGAACACTGAAGCTTTCTTT.

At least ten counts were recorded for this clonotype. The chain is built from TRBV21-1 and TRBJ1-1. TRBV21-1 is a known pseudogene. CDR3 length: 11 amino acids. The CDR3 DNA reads TGTGCCAGCAGCAAAGTCCCTGAAGCTTTCTTT. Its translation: CASSKVPEAFF.

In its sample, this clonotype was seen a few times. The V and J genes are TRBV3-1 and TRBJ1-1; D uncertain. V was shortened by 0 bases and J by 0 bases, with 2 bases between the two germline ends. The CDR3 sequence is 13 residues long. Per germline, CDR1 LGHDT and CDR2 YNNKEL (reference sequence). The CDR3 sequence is CASSQDLNTEAFF. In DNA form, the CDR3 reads TGTGCCAGCAGCCAAGATCTGAACACTGAAGCTTTCTTT.

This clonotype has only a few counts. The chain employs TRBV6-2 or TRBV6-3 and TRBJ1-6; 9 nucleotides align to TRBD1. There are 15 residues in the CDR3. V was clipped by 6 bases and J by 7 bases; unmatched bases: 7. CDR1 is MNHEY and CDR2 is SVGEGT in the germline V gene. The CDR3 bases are TGTGCCAGCAGCAACGGACAGGGGTGGAATTCACCCCTCCACTTT. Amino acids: CASSNGQGWNSPLHF.

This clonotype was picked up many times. CDR3 protein: CASSPGGRRGFF. As DNA, the CDR3 is TGTGCCAGCAGTCCCGGGGGGCGGAGGGGGTTCTTC. The rearrangement uses TRBV12-3 or TRBV12-4 and TRBJ2-1, with D perhaps TRBD2 (7 bases). This CDR3 contains 12 residues. Trimming took 5 bases from V and 15 from J, leaving 17 bases between them.

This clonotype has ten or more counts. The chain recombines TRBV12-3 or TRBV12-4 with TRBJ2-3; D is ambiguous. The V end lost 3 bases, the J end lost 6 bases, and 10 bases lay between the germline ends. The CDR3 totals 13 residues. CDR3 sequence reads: CASSFQTRDTQYF. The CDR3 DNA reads TGTGCCAGCAGTTTTCAAACGAGGGATACGCAGTATTTT.

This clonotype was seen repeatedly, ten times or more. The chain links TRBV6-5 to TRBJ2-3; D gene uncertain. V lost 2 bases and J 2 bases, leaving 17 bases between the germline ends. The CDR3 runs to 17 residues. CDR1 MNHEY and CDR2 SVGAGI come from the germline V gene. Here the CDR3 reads CASSYGSGSPFTDTQYF. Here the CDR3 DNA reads TGTGCCAGCAGTTACGGTTCCGGGTCACCCTTCACAGATACGCAGTATTTT.

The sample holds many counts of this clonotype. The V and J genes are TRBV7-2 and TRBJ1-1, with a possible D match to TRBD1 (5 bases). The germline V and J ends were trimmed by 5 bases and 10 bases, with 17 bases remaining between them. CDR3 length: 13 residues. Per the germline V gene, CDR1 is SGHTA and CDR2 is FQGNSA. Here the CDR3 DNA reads TGTGCCAGCAGCCCCCGGTCGGGACTTAGAGCTTTCTTT. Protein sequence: CASSPRSGLRAFF.

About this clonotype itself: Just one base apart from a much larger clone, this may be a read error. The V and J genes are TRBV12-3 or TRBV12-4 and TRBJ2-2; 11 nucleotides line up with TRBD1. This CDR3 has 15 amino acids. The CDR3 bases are TGTGCCAGCAGTTTAGGGACAGGGGGCTCCGGGGGGCTGTTTTTT. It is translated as CASSLGTGGSGGLFF.

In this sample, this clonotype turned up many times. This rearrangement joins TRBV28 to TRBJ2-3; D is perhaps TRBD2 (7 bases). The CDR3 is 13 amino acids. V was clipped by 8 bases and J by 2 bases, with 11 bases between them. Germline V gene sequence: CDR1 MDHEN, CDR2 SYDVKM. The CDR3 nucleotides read TGTGCCAGCCACGGGGGGCACACAGATACGCAGTATTTT. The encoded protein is CASHGGHTDTQYF.

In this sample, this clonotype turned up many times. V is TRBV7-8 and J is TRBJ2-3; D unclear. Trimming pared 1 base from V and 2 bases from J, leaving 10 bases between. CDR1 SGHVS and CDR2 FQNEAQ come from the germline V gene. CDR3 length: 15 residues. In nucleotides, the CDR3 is TGTGCCAGCAGCTTAGGAGTCGGTCACACAGATACGCAGTATTTT. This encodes CASSLGVGHTDTQYF.

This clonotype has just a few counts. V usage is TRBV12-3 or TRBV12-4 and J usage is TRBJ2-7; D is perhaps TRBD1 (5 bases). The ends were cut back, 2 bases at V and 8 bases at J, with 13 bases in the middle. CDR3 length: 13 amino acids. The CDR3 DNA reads TGTGCCAGCAGTTTACAGGGCCCTTCCAAGCAGTACTTC. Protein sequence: CASSLQGPSKQYF.